This entry features one TCR beta chain sequence. Its antigen is not identified. The CDR3 has 15 residues. Germline loops: CDR1 ENHRY, CDR2 SYGVKD. The V gene end was trimmed by 3 bases and the J gene end by 5 bases; junction bases not matched to a gene: 4. The entry originates in a study of T cells in tumors after PD-1 blockade. At the level of the study: No patient had prior checkpoint blockade, systemic immunosuppression, or radiotherapy within 4 weeks. Some patients also took daily vismodegib 150 mg during anti-PD-1 treatment. Study conclusions and caveats: Peripheral recruitment is suggested, as some novel exhausted tumor clones were in pre-treatment blood.

Repertoires were generated with immunoSEQ multiplex PCR, while TCRdb's copy carries only in-frame clones and drops some. Of fewer than 55,000 clones detected, roughly 80% appear once; the ten largest clones hold approximately 4.1%. Sequencing was performed on PBMCs, taken before anti-PD-1 treatment. The TCR originated in a human donor with basal cell carcinoma. This chain joins TRBV10-3 and TRBJ2-2, with TRBD1 matching over 9 bases. The CDR3 DNA reads as TGTGCCATCAGTGATTGGGACAGGGATACCGGGGAGCTGTTTTTT. As protein: CAISDWDRDTGELFF.